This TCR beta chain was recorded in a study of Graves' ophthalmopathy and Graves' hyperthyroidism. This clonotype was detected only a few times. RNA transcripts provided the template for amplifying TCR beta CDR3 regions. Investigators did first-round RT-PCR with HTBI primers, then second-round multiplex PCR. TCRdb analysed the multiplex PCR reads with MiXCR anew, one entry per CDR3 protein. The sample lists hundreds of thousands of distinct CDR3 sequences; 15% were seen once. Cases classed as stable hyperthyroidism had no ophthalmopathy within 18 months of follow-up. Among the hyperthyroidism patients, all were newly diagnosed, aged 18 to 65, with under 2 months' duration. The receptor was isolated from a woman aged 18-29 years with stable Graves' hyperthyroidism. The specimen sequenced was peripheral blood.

CDR3 in amino acids: CASSPDMATGELFF. The CDR3 region has the DNA TGTGCCAGCAGTCCCGACATGGCCACCGGGGAGCTGTTTTTT. J is TRBJ2-2 and V is TRBV12-3 or TRBV12-4; D is unclear. The CDR3 is 14 residues long. V was shortened by 5 bases and J by 4 bases, with 11 bases between the two germline ends.